The entry that follows covers one TCR beta chain sequence. The data are from a study of blood T cell repertoires in COVID-19. Looked up from germline, CDR1 is SGHTA and CDR2 is FQGNSA. The germline V and J ends were trimmed by 4 bases and 3 bases, with 10 bases remaining between them. The CDR3 loop spans 14 amino acids. Clones were sequenced by immunoSEQ multiplex PCR, and TCRdb holds only the in-frame ones, with some missing. The table lists more than 50,000 clones, roughly nine tenths of them singletons, with over 3% in the top ten. This rearrangement joins TRBV7-2 to TRBJ2-4, with D tentatively TRBD2 (6 bases). The clonotype originates from a human donor in a cohort sampled during active COVID-19. The sample was peripheral blood. CDR3 region: CASSSGGNKNIQYF. The DNA of the CDR3 is TGTGCCAGCAGCTCCGGGGGAAACAAAAACATTCAGTACTTC.